The rows below give T cell receptor beta chains drawn from one sample of a study of blood T cell repertoires in COVID-19. Assay used: immunoSEQ multiplex PCR; TCRdb lists only in-frame clones, some missing. The table includes some 220,000 clones, more than 80% detected once. The specimen was peripheral blood. The source is a woman aged 30 to 39 with COVID-19, enrolled during active disease. Each CDR3 is given with its conserved first and last residue. Each record gives: clone size, D gene, J gene, V gene, CDR3 protein, CDR3 DNA. D genes are given only for firm matches. Clone size is not always given. Where it is, it says once, few, many or a class for expanded clones.

NA NA TRBJ2-2 TRBV4-3 CATKIRAAGPGELFF TGCGCCACCAAGATCCGGGCCGCGGGCCCCGGGGAGCTGTTTTTT
NA TRBD2 TRBJ2-1 TRBV11-3 CASSLEGAGGLDEQFF TGTGCCAGCAGCTTAGAAGGGGCGGGGGGTCTGGATGAGCAGTTCTTC
few NA TRBJ1-5 TRBV3-1/TRBV3-2 CASSQAGNSNQPQHF TGTGCCAGCAGCCAAGCAGGAAATAGCAATCAGCCCCAGCATTTT
NA NA TRBJ2-5 TRBV18 CASSPFGAETQYF TGTGCCAGCTCACCATTTGGGGCCGAGACCCAGTACTTC
NA NA TRBJ2-1 TRBV4-3 CASSLVAENEQFF TGCGCCAGCAGCCTCGTAGCGGAAAATGAGCAGTTCTTC
NA TRBD1 TRBJ2-3 TRBV30 CAWSSDRGLTDTQYF TGTGCCTGGAGTTCTGACAGGGGGCTCACAGATACGCAGTATTTT
NA TRBD1 TRBJ2-2 TRBV9 CASSAGQGLVTGELFF TGTGCCAGCAGCGCTGGACAGGGGTTGGTCACCGGGGAGCTGTTTTTT
few TRBD2 TRBJ2-7 TRBV6-5 CASSPRAGGREQYF TGTGCCAGCAGTCCCCGAGCGGGAGGCAGGGAGCAGTACTTC
NA NA TRBJ2-7 TRBV6-2/TRBV6-3 CASSPRTAYEQYF TGTGCCAGCAGTCCCAGGACAGCTTACGAGCAGTACTTC
NA NA TRBJ2-2 TRBV10-3 CAISDPSGDSSSGELFF TGTGCCATCAGCGACCCGTCTGGGGACTCATCGTCGGGGGAGCTGTTTTTT
NA NA TRBJ2-7 TRBV29-1 CSTAGQKGRLGEQYF TGCAGCACCGCCGGGCAGAAGGGGCGCCTGGGCGAGCAGTACTTC
NA NA TRBJ2-7 TRBV29-1 CSVRRETGEYEQYF TGCAGCGTAAGGCGGGAGACAGGGGAGTACGAGCAGTACTTC
NA TRBD1 TRBJ1-4 TRBV3-1/TRBV3-2 CASSPYPGTGDEKLFF TGTGCCAGCAGCCCATACCCCGGGACAGGGGATGAAAAACTGTTTTTT
NA NA TRBJ1-2 TRBV29-1 CSVAEGGANYGYTF TGCAGCGTTGCGGAGGGGGGGGCGAACTATGGCTACACCTTC
NA NA TRBJ1-5 TRBV19 CASSVSFWQPQHF TGTGCCAGTAGTGTCAGTTTTTGGCAGCCCCAGCATTTT
NA NA TRBJ1-5 TRBV6-1 CASSEAEYSNQPQHF TGTGCCAGCAGTGAAGCTGAGTATAGCAATCAGCCCCAGCATTTT
NA TRBD2 TRBJ2-4 TRBV19 CASSETSDDIQYF TGTGCCAGTAGCGAGACTAGCGACGACATTCAGTACTTC
NA NA TRBJ1-1 TRBV12-3/TRBV12-4 CASSFTDRGEAFF TGTGCCAGCAGTTTCACGGATCGAGGTGAAGCTTTCTTT
NA NA TRBJ2-7 TRBV12-5 CASGLGVSSYEQYF TGTGCTAGTGGTTTGGGAGTAAGCTCCTACGAGCAGTACTTC
NA NA TRBJ2-3 TRBV9 CASRGAVTDTQYF TGTGCCAGCCGGGGGGCTGTCACAGATACGCAGTATTTT
NA NA TRBJ2-3 TRBV28 CASSLDSFQGTQYF TGTGCCAGCAGTCTCGACTCCTTTCAAGGTACGCAGTATTTT
NA NA TRBJ1-1 TRBV6-5 CASSRQMNTEAFF TGTGCCAGCAGTAGACAGATGAACACTGAAGCTTTCTTT
many TRBD2 TRBJ2-1 TRBV20-1 CSASWLAANNEQFF TGCAGTGCTAGTTGGCTAGCGGCCAACAATGAGCAGTTCTTC
once NA TRBJ1-3 TRBV5-8 CASSLVLDGRGSGNTIYF TGTGCCAGCAGCTTGGTCTTGGACGGTAGGGGATCCGGAAACACCATATATTTT
NA TRBD1 TRBJ1-2 TRBV27 CASSAYRGRTDYGYTF TGTGCCAGCAGTGCCTACAGGGGGCGGACGGACTATGGCTACACCTTC
few NA TRBJ1-1 TRBV9 CASQPVHLNTEAFF TGTGCCAGCCAACCGGTTCATTTGAACACTGAAGCTTTCTTT
NA TRBD1 TRBJ2-7 TRBV15 CATSRDRAGGAGQYF TGTGCCACCAGCAGAGATCGTGCAGGGGGCGCAGGGCAGTACTTC
NA TRBD2 TRBJ2-5 TRBV3-1/TRBV3-2 CASSQGLGLGIQETQYF TGTGCCAGCAGCCAAGGACTGGGACTAGGAATCCAAGAGACCCAGTACTTC
NA TRBD2 TRBJ2-5 TRBV7-8 CASSLVGAGAVETQYF TGTGCCAGCAGCTTAGTAGGAGCGGGGGCGGTAGAGACCCAGTACTTC
NA TRBD2 TRBJ2-1 TRBV9 CASSVGGPSGLSSYNEQFF TGTGCCAGCAGCGTAGGCGGGCCTAGCGGACTTAGCTCCTACAATGAGCAGTTCTTC
NA NA TRBJ1-1 TRBV19 CASSIGVLRTEAFF TGTGCCAGTAGTATAGGGGTTCTGAGGACTGAAGCTTTCTTT
few NA TRBJ2-2 TRBV11-2 CASSLVLGELFF TGTGCCAGCAGCTTAGTCTTAGGGGAGCTGTTTTTT
NA NA TRBJ2-1 TRBV28 CASTPFGSRGEQFF TGTGCCAGCACCCCTTTCGGGAGTAGGGGTGAGCAGTTCTTC
NA TRBD2 TRBJ2-1 TRBV7-3 CASSLALRAGGNNEQFF TGTGCCAGCAGCTTAGCGTTGCGAGCGGGAGGGAACAATGAGCAGTTCTTC
NA NA TRBJ1-2 TRBV30 CAWSGRAVNYGYTF TGTGCCTGGAGTGGCAGGGCGGTTAACTATGGCTACACCTTC
NA NA TRBJ1-4 TRBV19 CASSILGRRGEKLFF TGTGCCAGTAGTATACTCGGACGGAGGGGAGAAAAACTGTTTTTT
NA NA TRBJ2-1 TRBV6-5 CASSSPYGRSYNEQFF TGTGCCAGCAGTTCTCCCTACGGTCGCTCCTACAATGAGCAGTTCTTC
NA NA TRBJ2-5 TRBV7-9 CASSPRGRETQYF TGTGCCAGCAGCCCCAGGGGCCGGGAGACCCAGTACTTC
NA TRBD1 TRBJ1-4 TRBV6-5 CASSTMTGANEKLFF TGTGCCAGCAGTACCATGACAGGGGCGAATGAAAAACTGTTTTTT
NA NA TRBJ2-2 TRBV24-1 CATSLRGKEELFF TGTGCCACCAGTTTGCGGGGAAAGGAAGAGCTGTTTTTT
NA NA TRBJ1-5 TRBV15 CATSRTLGGDQPQHF TGTGCCACCAGCAGAACACTAGGCGGCGATCAGCCCCAGCATTTT
NA NA TRBJ2-3 TRBV30 CACIPNTDTQYF TGTGCCTGCATTCCTAACACAGATACGCAGTATTTT
NA TRBD2 TRBJ2-1 TRBV28 CASISTSGGDYNEQFF TGTGCCAGCATATCGACTAGCGGGGGGGATTACAATGAGCAGTTCTTC
NA TRBD1 TRBJ1-1 TRBV6-2/TRBV6-3 CASSYGQGIKAFF TGTGCCAGCAGTTATGGACAGGGGATTAAAGCTTTCTTT
once TRBD2 TRBJ2-3 TRBV7-8 CASSFVAGVDTQYF TGTGCCAGCAGCTTTGTAGCGGGGGTAGATACGCAGTATTTT